Included here is one TCR beta chain sequence, with context. The V segment lost 4 bases and the J segment 5 bases; nucleotides outside the gene matches: 8. This CDR3 is 16 amino acids long. Germline loops: CDR1 SGHVS, CDR2 FQNEAQ. Assay: immunoSEQ multiplex PCR; the TCRdb copy retains only in-frame clones and omits some. In the table there are under 350,000 clones, around nine tenths of which are singletons. These data belong to a study of blood T cell repertoires in COVID-19. The source of this sequence is a woman aged 30 to 39 with COVID-19, enrolled during active disease. The sequenced sample was peripheral blood. The chain joins TRBV7-8 to TRBJ2-2, with 9 bases identical to TRBD1. This chain's CDR3 is CASSSRLGQGTGELFF. Written as DNA, the CDR3 is TGTGCCAGCAGCTCCCGTCTGGGACAGGGAACCGGGGAGCTGTTTTTT.